These 9 T cell receptor delta chains were sequenced from one sample in a study of delta chains in infants with herpesvirus infections. PBMC RNA was reverse transcribed using gamma-chain- and delta-chain-specific primers. TCRdb re-analyzed the RT-PCR reads via CATT. The sample carries about 670 delta-chain clones, roughly 15% recorded once. The specimen comprised peripheral blood, sampled at time point 1 of longitudinal follow-up. The source is a human donor who was a Ugandan infant, either HIV-exposed or HIV-unexposed (not recorded which).

As regards this clone: A much larger clone sits a single nucleotide away, making a read error possible. The J gene is TRDJ1, the V gene TRDV1; the match to TRDD3 covers 8 bases. With 3 bases clipped from V and 6 bases from J, the junction kept 27 bases outside the gene matches. The CDR3 has 21 amino acids. Per the germline V gene, CDR1 is TSWWSYY and CDR2 is QGS. The DNA of the CDR3 is TGTGCTCTTGGGGACGGGTGTCCCGATTCTAGAAATACTGGGGGGTACAATAAACTCATCTTT. As protein: CALGDGCPDSRNTGGYNKLIF.

This rearrangement joins TRDV2 to TRDJ1, with D possibly matching TRDD3 (5 bases). TCRdb leaves out the J gene; it was filled in here by matching the DNA to germline. The ends were cut back, 3 bases at V and 0 bases at J, with 13 bases in the middle. Germline-derived CDR1 and CDR2 are GEAIGNYY and EKD. This CDR3 spans 15 amino acids. The CDR3 sequence is CACDSILGNTDKLIF. CDR3 coding DNA: TGTGCCTGTGACTCTATCCTGGGCAACACCGATAAACTCATCTTT.

By frequency in the sample, this clone is medium-sized (0.01 to 0.1%). The CDR3 is CACDTGRHAGLIF. The CDR3 nucleotides read TGTGCCTGTGACACCGGACGCCACGCGGGACTCATCTTT. This chain joins TRDV2 and TRDJ1; D gene ambiguous. TCRdb lists no J gene, so it was determined here by aligning the DNA to germline. The CDR3 has 13 amino acids. Germline values: CDR1 GEAIGNYY, CDR2 EKD. Trimming shortened V by 0 bases and J by 10 bases, and 14 bases separated the two germline ends.

Remarks on this clone: A single base separates this from a much larger clone, so it may be a read error. The chain combines TRDV1 with TRDJ1, with 9 nucleotides matching TRDD3. J lost 10 bases, V lost 4 bases, and 25 bases had no gene match. From germline, CDR1 is TSWWSYY and CDR2 QGS. There are 19 residues in the CDR3. CDR3 DNA sequence: TGTGCTCTTGGGGCGCCCCCTCGCCCGATTACTGGGGGAGACGTAGGACTCATCTTT. It is translated as CALGAPPRPITGGDVGLIF.

This clone is termed medium-sized (0.01 to 0.1%). V gene TRDV2 combines with J gene TRDJ3; TRDD2 is a possible D gene (5 bases). From germline, CDR1 is GEAIGNYY and CDR2 EKD. The CDR3 extends over 18 amino acids. V dropped 0 bases and J dropped 0 bases, with 11 bases sitting between them. The CDR3 region has the DNA TGTGCCTGTGACACCGGGCCCTACGGCTCCTGGGACACCCGACAGATGTTTTTC. Translated, it gives CACDTGPYGSWDTRQMFF.

By share, this clone ranks as large. This chain connects TRDV1 to TRDJ1; maybe TRDD3 (6 bases). Germline V gives CDR1 TSWWSYY, CDR2 QGS. V lost 2 bases and J 2 bases, leaving 21 bases between the germline ends. This CDR3 has 18 amino acids. The CDR3 reads CALGEGTPLGIPTDKLIF. CDR3 coding DNA: TGTGCTCTTGGGGAAGGAACCCCGCTGGGGATCCCTACCGATAAACTCATCTTT.

In its sample, this clone ranks as large (0.1 to 1%). V usage is TRDV2 and J usage is TRDJ2; 11 bases are a match to TRDD3. In germline, CDR1 is GEAIGNYY, CDR2 EKD. V was clipped by 3 bases and J by 0 bases; unmatched bases: 2. This CDR3 region has 16 residues. CDR3 region: CACDVLGDTLTAQLFF. In DNA, the CDR3 is TGTGCCTGTGACGTACTGGGGGATACTTTGACAGCACAACTCTTCTTT.

As for this clone: A clone one base away is much larger, so this may be a read error. In the same sample, other DNA sequences code for this CDR3. The assigned J gene is TRDJ1, but the V gene is uncalled; the table's D gene call, TRDD3, was not cross checked with the DNA. The CDR3 is 15 residues long. The CDR3: CAVQGGDTRTDKLIF. CDR3 nucleotide sequence: TGTGCTGTGCAAGGGGGGGATACAAGGACAGATAAACTCATCTTT.

This clone was seen a handful of times. It is likely a read error: a sequence one base away is far more abundant. The chain links TRDV1 to TRDJ1, with 11 bases matching TRDD3. The ends lost 0 bases at V and 6 bases at J; junction bases unmatched: 27. Germline values: CDR1 TSWWSYY, CDR2 QGS. The CDR3 is made up of 23 amino acids. The CDR3 DNA reads TGTGCTCTTGGGGAACTCAACGACCCTACCGCCTACTGGGGGATATCGGGGATGAATAAACTCATCTTT. Residues: CALGELNDPTAYWGISGMNKLIF.